This T cell receptor beta chain was observed in a study of blood T cell repertoires in COVID-19. For the study at large: Sites across the United States, Italy and Spain contributed samples from acute and convalescent COVID-19. Sources were T cells, B-cell-depleted T cells, or PBMCs; the material itself was cDNA or gDNA.

How the authors handled the data: Reference gene primer amplification in the assay estimated nucleated cell counts. Assay: immunoSEQ multiplex PCR; the TCRdb copy retains only in-frame clones and omits some. D and trimming were read from the DNA, whereas the V and J calls and clone size are those reported in that table. The table records about 76,000 clones, under 95% of them present only once. The CDR3 has 15 residues. V was pared by 0 bases and J by 4 bases, with 4 bases of the junction left unmatched. From germline, CDR1 is LGHNA and CDR2 YNFKEQ. Turning to this clone: This CDR3 is also generated by other DNA sequences in the sample.

The sample taken for sequencing was peripheral blood. This receptor was obtained from a human donor in a cohort sampled during active COVID-19. V and J are TRBV4-2 and TRBJ2-7; 9 bases are shared with TRBD1. The CDR3: CASSQDWTGDYEQYF. In DNA form, the CDR3 reads TGTGCCAGCAGCCAAGATTGGACAGGGGATTACGAGCAGTACTTC.